This TCR beta chain was obtained from a study of beta chain features in type 1 diabetes. As for this clone: Its specificity is unknown.

Trimming cost V 6 bases and J 5 bases, with 5 bases left between them. The CDR3 contains 11 residues. In germline, CDR1 is ENHRY, CDR2 SYGVKD. Expressed TCRB transcripts were sequenced because the entire RNA isolate underwent reverse transcription. Produced via immunoSEQ multiplex PCR; TCRdb's table is partial and in-frame only. Of more than 150,000 clones listed, 11% are singletons. Study conclusions and caveats: Moderate yet significant TCRB CDR3 shortening was seen in Type 1 diabetes patients in all four CD4+ subsets.

What was sequenced was central memory CD4+ T cells from blood. The sequence was obtained from a man between 18 and 35 years old in good health. The chain has TRBV10-3 and TRBJ2-1; D is unresolved. CDR3 amino acids: CAIRTNNEQFF. CDR3 nucleotide sequence: TGTGCCATCAGGACAAACAATGAGCAGTTCTTC.